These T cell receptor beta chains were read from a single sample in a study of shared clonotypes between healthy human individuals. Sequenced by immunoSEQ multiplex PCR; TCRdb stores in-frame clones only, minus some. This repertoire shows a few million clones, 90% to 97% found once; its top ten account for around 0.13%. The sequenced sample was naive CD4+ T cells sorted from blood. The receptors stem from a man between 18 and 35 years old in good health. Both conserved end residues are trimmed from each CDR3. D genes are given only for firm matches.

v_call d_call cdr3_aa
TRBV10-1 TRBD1 ASSLGQAGTDTQY
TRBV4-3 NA ASTEGTYEQY
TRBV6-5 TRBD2 ASSYEAGVPEQF
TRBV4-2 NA ASSQVAGYSNQPQH
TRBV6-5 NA ASSYWAGRSGNTIY
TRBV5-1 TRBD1 ASSLMAGGLRPELNTEAF
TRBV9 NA ASSPQEWAAGNTIY
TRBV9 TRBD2 ASSVVLAGVNEQF
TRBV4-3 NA ASSQEYRGPYEQY
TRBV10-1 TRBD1 ASSGQGTGTEAF
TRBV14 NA ASSQGSYSYNEQF
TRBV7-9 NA ASSRSRTIETQY
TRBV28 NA ASSLPYPQTQY
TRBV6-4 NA ASTDHEATGAPGNTIY
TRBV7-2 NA ASSFPGLMNTEAF
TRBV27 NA ASNPGVSYNSPLH
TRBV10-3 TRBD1 AIRGQESRGKGEQY
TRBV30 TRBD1 AWNAGGQETQY